This T cell receptor (beta chain) was captured in a study of T-cell reconstitution after alpha-beta-depleted transplantation in children (dated by TCRdb to 2016 to 2017). Some background on the complete study: Using TCR repertoire profiling, the study followed T-cell immune reconstitution in a quantitative way in children after TCRalphabeta/CD19-depleted allogeneic hematopoietic cell transplantation.

The CDR3, from cysteine to phenylalanine, totals 15 residues. Only CDR3 DNA is held: 45 bases, read in frame from base 1. V is shortened by 4 bases, J by 2 bases, and the region joining them spans 12 bases. The germline V gene provides CDR1 MDHEN and CDR2 SYDVKM. The library was made by PCR. Sequencing took place on an Illumina HiSeq 2500. TCR library preparation used molecular barcoding, with unique molecular identifiers applied to normalize quantification of the TCRbeta repertoire. Using fastp at Q25 and MiXCR, TCRdb reprocessed the public reads and kept productive beta chains. Rows matching on CDR3 protein sequence are summarized as one entry with the most common DNA and genes. This sample comprises roughly 610,000 distinct CDR3 sequences, roughly a tenth of them detected only once. Roughly 4% of the sample is held by the ten biggest clonotypes. Remarks on this clonotype: There is no known antigen for this receptor. It has no much larger one-base neighbor in the sample; base qualities were not kept.

This TCR came from a human donor who donated a stem cell graft to a child with acute myeloid leukemia. This sample comprised PBMCs from the stem cell graft donor, obtained from the stem cell graft. In this chain, TRBV28 is recombined with TRBJ1-3; tentative D gene TRBD1, with 5 bases matching. The DNA reads as follows: TGTGCCAGCAGTTCTACCGGGACGGCTGGAAACACCATATATTTT. It codes for CASSSTGTAGNTIYF.